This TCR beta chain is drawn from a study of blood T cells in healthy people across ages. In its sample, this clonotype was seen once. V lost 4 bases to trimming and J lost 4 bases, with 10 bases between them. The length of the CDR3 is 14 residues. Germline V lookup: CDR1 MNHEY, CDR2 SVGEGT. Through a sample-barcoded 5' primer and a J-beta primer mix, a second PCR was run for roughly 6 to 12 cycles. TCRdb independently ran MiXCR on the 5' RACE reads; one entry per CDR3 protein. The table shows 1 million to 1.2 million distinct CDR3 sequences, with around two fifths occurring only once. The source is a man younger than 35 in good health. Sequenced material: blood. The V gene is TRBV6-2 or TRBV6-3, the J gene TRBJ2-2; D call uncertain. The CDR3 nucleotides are TGTGCCAGCAGTTCCGGGTCGAGCACCGGGGAGCTGTTTTTT. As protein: CASSSGSSTGELFF.